A selection of T cell receptor beta chains follows, all from one sample in a study of T-cell memory formation after mild COVID-19. TCRdb independently ran MiXCR on the 5' RACE reads; one entry per CDR3 protein. This table has hundreds of thousands of distinct CDR3 sequences, 25% to 30% appearing once. Sequencing was done on a sample of PBMCs or a T cell subset sorted from them (not recorded which). All receptors come from an adult woman who had mild COVID-19 (a few samples of this study predate the infection). Cell type and time point are not known. Each CDR3 is given with its conserved first and last residue. D genes are given only for firm matches. Size is stated for part of the rows, as once, few or many counts, or as a class when the clone is expanded.

>NA|NA|TRBV5-1|TRBJ2-3
CASSPNPSTDTQYF
TGCGCCAGCAGCCCGAACCCCAGCACAGATACGCAGTATTTT
>TRBD2|NA|TRBV7-6|TRBJ2-3
CASSLAGGLPDTQYF
TGTGCCAGCAGTTTAGCGGGGGGGCTACCAGATACGCAGTATTTT
>NA|NA|TRBV5-1|TRBJ1-4
CASSEYGTRNEKLFF
TGCGCCAGCAGCGAATACGGGACACGAAATGAAAAACTGTTTTTT
>TRBD2|many|TRBV20-1|TRBJ2-7
CSAGTSGSRYEQYF
TGCAGTGCTGGGACTAGCGGGAGTCGGTACGAGCAGTACTTC
>NA|few|TRBV12-3/TRBV12-4|TRBJ2-1
CASSHSDFYNEQFF
TGTGCCAGCAGTCACTCGGACTTTTACAATGAGCAGTTCTTC
>NA|NA|TRBV12-3/TRBV12-4|TRBJ1-1
CASSLVGVGTEAFF
TGTGCCAGCAGTTTAGTCGGGGTCGGCACTGAAGCTTTCTTT
>NA|NA|TRBV9|TRBJ1-6
CASSTGRHSPLHF
TGTGCCAGCAGCACCGGACGCCATTCACCCCTCCACTTT
>NA|NA|TRBV20-1|TRBJ1-2
CSAFAPWGYTF
TGCAGTGCTTTCGCCCCTTGGGGCTACACCTTC
>NA|NA|TRBV2|TRBJ2-7
CASSEGDVPYEQYF
TGTGCCAGCAGTGAAGGGGACGTCCCATACGAGCAGTACTTC
>TRBD1|few|TRBV5-1|TRBJ2-1
CASSLAQGAVHEQFF
TGCGCCAGCAGCTTGGCCCAGGGGGCGGTCCATGAGCAGTTCTTC
>NA|NA|TRBV20-1|TRBJ2-5
CSARVLGETQYF
TGCAGTGCTAGAGTGCTAGGGGAGACCCAGTACTTC
>NA|NA|TRBV15|TRBJ2-2
CATSSTGLSNTGELFF
TGTGCCACCAGCAGTACCGGCCTAAGTAACACCGGGGAGCTGTTTTTT
>NA|NA|TRBV5-1|TRBJ1-5
CASSPDSGSNQPQHF
TGCGCCAGCAGCCCCGACAGCGGCAGCAATCAGCCCCAGCATTTT
>NA|few|TRBV9|TRBJ2-7
CASSVSTADPYEQYF
TGTGCCAGCAGCGTATCTACCGCAGACCCCTACGAGCAGTACTTC
>NA|NA|TRBV12-3/TRBV12-4|TRBJ2-7
CASRRQVESYEQYF
TGTGCCAGCAGACGACAGGTTGAGTCCTACGAGCAGTACTTC
>TRBD2|NA|TRBV7-2|TRBJ2-3
CASSLAALAGGGDTQYF
TGTGCCAGCAGCTTAGCGGCACTAGCGGGGGGCGGAGATACGCAGTATTTT
>NA|NA|TRBV5-1|TRBJ1-2
CASSLGGQSLVGYTF
TGCGCCAGCAGCTTGGGTGGACAGAGCCTTGTTGGCTACACCTTC
>TRBD1|few|TRBV7-2|TRBJ1-3
CASSATGVGNTIYF
TGTGCCAGCAGCGCGACAGGGGTCGGAAACACCATATATTTT
>TRBD2|NA|TRBV6-6|TRBJ2-2
CATRDHSGPGTGELFF
TGTGCCACTAGGGATCATAGCGGGCCAGGGACCGGGGAGCTGTTTTTT
>TRBD1|NA|TRBV20-1|TRBJ1-1
CSATGDRTDLRAFF
TGCAGTGCTACCGGGGACAGGACGGATCTCCGGGCTTTCTTT
>TRBD1|few|TRBV5-1|TRBJ1-3
CASSLDAGGSGNTIYF
TGCGCCAGCAGCTTGGATGCAGGGGGCTCTGGAAACACCATATATTTT
>NA|many|TRBV7-6|TRBJ2-1
CASSVLQGLSYNEQFF
TGTGCCAGCAGCGTACTACAGGGTCTCTCCTACAATGAGCAGTTCTTC
>NA|few|TRBV7-6|TRBJ1-4
CASSGSDRSGEKLFF
TGTGCCAGCAGCGGCTCTGACAGGTCGGGCGAAAAACTGTTTTTT
>NA|once|TRBV3-1|TRBJ2-7
CASSPAPSADLSYEQYF
TGTGCCAGCAGCCCAGCCCCTTCCGCGGACCTCTCCTACGAGCAGTACTTC
>TRBD2|NA|TRBV2|TRBJ2-5
CASSSNLGTSGLTQYF
TGTGCCAGCAGTTCCAACCTCGGGACTAGCGGACTGACCCAGTACTTC
>NA|many|TRBV5-1|TRBJ2-5
CASSGSTETQYF
TGCGCCAGCAGTGGGTCTACAGAGACCCAGTACTTC
>TRBD1|NA|TRBV7-9|TRBJ2-2
CASSRGTGDSGELFF
TGTGCCAGCAGCCGCGGGACAGGGGACTCCGGGGAGCTGTTTTTT
>TRBD2|NA|TRBV24-1|TRBJ2-7
CATSDQGLAGVYEQYF
TGTGCCACCAGTGACCAAGGACTAGCGGGAGTCTACGAGCAGTACTTC
>TRBD2|NA|TRBV11-2|TRBJ2-1
CASRGTSGRAYNEQFF
TGTGCCAGCAGAGGGACTAGCGGGAGGGCCTACAATGAGCAGTTCTTC
>TRBD2|NA|TRBV18|TRBJ2-7
CASSPLDTSGTSSYEQYF
TGTGCCAGCTCACCATTGGATACTAGCGGGACTAGCTCCTACGAGCAGTACTTC
>TRBD2|NA|TRBV9|TRBJ2-1
CASSAGLGGNEQFF
TGTGCCAGCAGCGCCGGACTAGGAGGCAATGAGCAGTTCTTC
>NA|few|TRBV20-1|TRBJ1-1
CSAPGPLNTEAFF
TGCAGTGCTCCCGGACCTCTGAACACTGAAGCTTTCTTT
>TRBD1|NA|TRBV7-3|TRBJ1-1
CASSISGTGGTEAFF
TGTGCCAGCAGCATCTCCGGGACAGGGGGCACTGAAGCTTTCTTT
>NA|few|TRBV18|TRBJ2-3
CASSPSLVMADTQYF
TGTGCCAGCTCACCCAGCCTAGTTATGGCAGATACGCAGTATTTT
>TRBD1|NA|TRBV30|TRBJ2-1
CAWSRDREFQFF
TGTGCCTGGTCCCGGGACAGGGAGTTCCAGTTCTTC
>NA|few|TRBV12-3/TRBV12-4|TRBJ1-3
CASSFRGSGNTIYF
TGTGCCAGCAGTTTTCGGGGTTCTGGAAACACCATATATTTT
>NA|NA|TRBV5-1|TRBJ1-1
CASSSGADMNTEAFF
TGCGCCAGCAGTTCAGGGGCAGATATGAACACTGAAGCTTTCTTT
>NA|NA|TRBV7-3|TRBJ2-7
CASSEGSSGEQYF
TGTGCCAGCAGCGAAGGGAGCTCGGGCGAGCAGTACTTC
>NA|NA|TRBV29-1|TRBJ2-2
CSVEQANTGELFF
TGCAGCGTTGAACAGGCGAACACCGGGGAGCTGTTTTTT
>NA|NA|TRBV4-3|TRBJ2-7
CASSQDLGEVISDKQYF
TGCGCCAGCAGCCAAGATTTGGGGGAGGTAATCTCTGACAAGCAGTACTTC